These T cell receptor beta chains were read from a single sample in a study of blood T cell repertoires in COVID-19. Produced via immunoSEQ multiplex PCR; TCRdb's table is partial and in-frame only. The sample includes 150,000 to 200,000 clones, 70% to 80% seen only once; the top ten take 15% to 20%. Sequenced input: PBMCs or T cells enriched from blood (not recorded which). Receptors originate from a woman aged 45 to 65 who had recovered from COVID-19. Both conserved end residues are part of each CDR3. Fields, in order: J gene, clone size, V gene, D gene, CDR3 protein, CDR3 DNA. A D gene is named only where the DNA matches it firmly. Expanded clones get a size class; other rows say once, few or many, or leave the size out.

TRBJ2-7 | . | TRBV7-9 | TRBD2 | CASSRLATPYEQYF | TGTGCCAGCAGCCGACTAGCGACCCCCTACGAGCAGTACTTC
TRBJ1-6 | . | TRBV7-2 | . | CASSLEQGRRSPLHF | TGTGCCAGCAGCTTAGAACAGGGAAGGCGGTCACCCCTCCACTTT
TRBJ2-7 | . | TRBV28 | TRBD2 | CASSPAGTTSSYEQYF | TGTGCCAGCAGTCCTGCCGGGACTACATCTTCCTACGAGCAGTACTTC
TRBJ1-3 | . | TRBV28 | TRBD1 | CASTQGVTGNTIYF | TGTGCCAGCACCCAGGGGGTTACTGGAAACACCATATATTTT
TRBJ1-1 | once | TRBV28 | TRBD1 | CASSLGTGGNTEAFF | TGTGCCAGCAGTTTAGGGACAGGGGGGAACACTGAAGCTTTCTTT
TRBJ2-7 | . | TRBV7-9 | TRBD1 | CASSLGTGYSYEQYF | TGTGCCAGCAGCTTAGGGACAGGGTACTCCTACGAGCAGTACTTC
TRBJ2-5 | . | TRBV7-2 | . | CASSFADSRSGTQYF | TGTGCCAGCAGCTTTGCGGACAGCCGTTCTGGGACCCAGTACTTC
TRBJ1-2 | . | TRBV24-1 | . | CATGTGSGYTF | TGTGCCACCGGCACGGGATCTGGCTACACCTTC
TRBJ1-6 | . | TRBV30 | . | CARSGDYNSPLHF | TGTGCCCGATCGGGGGATTATAATTCACCCCTCCACTTT
TRBJ1-3 | . | TRBV19 | . | CASRQDPTGNTIYF | TGTGCCAGTAGACAGGACCCCACTGGAAACACCATATATTTT
TRBJ1-1 | few | TRBV19 | . | CASNPGMNTEAFF | TGTGCCAGTAACCCAGGAATGAACACTGAAGCTTTCTTT
TRBJ1-4 | . | TRBV11-2 | . | CASSLDYEKLFF | TGTGCCAGCAGCTTAGACTATGAAAAACTGTTTTTT
TRBJ1-4 | once | TRBV5-1 | . | CASSLEPSGTDPGEKLFF | TGCGCCAGCAGCTTGGAGCCGTCGGGGACTGACCCAGGTGAAAAACTGTTTTTT
TRBJ1-5 | . | TRBV19 | . | CASSIWTASNQPQHF | TGTGCCAGTAGTATATGGACAGCAAGCAATCAGCCCCAGCATTTT
TRBJ1-2 | . | TRBV6-6 | . | CASSYSLGGEDYGYTF | TGTGCCAGCAGTTACTCGCTTGGGGGGGAGGACTATGGCTACACCTTC
TRBJ2-1 | . | TRBV28 | . | CASRIGRYSYNEQFF | TGTGCCAGCCGCATTGGGCGCTACTCCTACAATGAGCAGTTCTTC
TRBJ2-4 | . | TRBV6-5 | . | CASGDGKNIQYF | TGTGCCAGCGGAGACGGCAAAAACATTCAGTACTTC
TRBJ2-3 | once | TRBV7-3 | TRBD2 | CASSSMTSGRDTQYF | TGTGCCAGCAGCTCCATGACTAGCGGGCGGGATACGCAGTATTTT
TRBJ2-1 | . | TRBV7-2 | TRBD2 | CASSLELWTRGDNEQFF | TGTGCCAGCAGCTTAGAATTATGGACTAGAGGGGACAATGAGCAGTTCTTC
TRBJ2-7 | . | TRBV5-4 | . | CASSVDSGRQYF | TGTGCCAGCAGCGTAGACAGCGGGCGGCAGTACTTC
TRBJ2-3 | . | TRBV11-2 | TRBD1 | CASLLTGGPDTQYF | TGTGCCAGCCTGCTGACAGGGGGACCGGATACGCAGTATTTT
TRBJ1-5 | . | TRBV9 | TRBD1 | CASSAGTGNQPQHF | TGTGCCAGCAGCGCCGGGACAGGGAATCAGCCCCAGCATTTT
TRBJ1-3 | . | TRBV15 | . | CATSRDSGPGNTIYF | TGTGCCACCAGCAGAGATAGCGGGCCTGGAAACACCATATATTTT